The rows below give T cell receptor beta chains drawn from one sample of a study of patients and donors after allogeneic stem cell transplantation. Each CDR3 protein gets one entry after TCRdb re-called the RT-PCR reads with MiXCR. The data hold around 200,000 distinct CDR3 sequences, with roughly two fifths observed a single time. The sample consisted of blood, either unsorted or a sorted T cell fraction (not recorded which). These receptors originate from a human donor who was either an allogeneic HSCT recipient or a stem cell or donor lymphocyte infusion donor (not recorded which). It is not recorded whose cells these are; they may come from a transplant donor. Each CDR3 is given with its conserved first and last residue. A D gene is named only where the DNA matches it firmly. Expanded clones get a size class; other rows say once, few or many, or leave the size out.

abundance	v_gene	j_gene	d_gene	CDR3aa	CDR3nt
few	TRBV20-1	TRBJ1-3	-	CSANLAVGEDTIYF	TGCAGTGCTAATTTAGCAGTCGGCGAAGACACCATATATTTT
few	TRBV15	TRBJ2-5	-	CATSRDITATHQETQYF	TGTGCCACCAGCAGAGATATTACAGCCACCCACCAAGAGACCCAGTACTTC
few	TRBV5-5	TRBJ1-1	-	CASSLKRASGRTEAFF	TGTGCCAGCAGCTTGAAGCGCGCCAGCGGGAGGACTGAAGCTTTCTTT
-	TRBV5-1	TRBJ1-1	TRBD1	CASSGGQGRRAFF	TGCGCCAGCAGCGGTGGACAGGGGAGAAGAGCTTTCTTT
-	TRBV4-1	TRBJ2-5	-	CASSQDQGRQETQYF	TGCGCCAGCAGCCAAGATCAGGGTAGACAAGAGACCCAGTACTTC
-	TRBV29-1	TRBJ1-1	-	CSVDVLATEAFF	TGCAGCGTTGATGTACTGGCGACTGAAGCTTTCTTT
few	TRBV5-5	TRBJ1-2	-	CASSPQGHYYGYTF	TGTGCCAGCAGCCCCCAGGGACACTACTATGGCTACACCTTC
few	TRBV7-2	TRBJ2-4	TRBD1	CASSLSRDRQYF	TGTGCCAGCAGCTTATCCCGGGACAGGCAGTACTTC
once	TRBV20-1	TRBJ1-2	-	CSAGPLLSSGGGNYGYTF	TGCAGTGCTGGACCCCTCCTTTCATCAGGCGGGGGCAACTATGGCTACACCTTC
once	TRBV21-1	TRBJ1-4	-	CASSKPRASPEEKLFF	TGTGCCAGCAGCAAACCGCGTGCCTCACCGGAGGAAAAACTGTTTTTT
-	TRBV5-1	TRBJ2-7	-	CASSWGDRPYEQYF	TGCGCCAGCAGCTGGGGGGACAGACCCTACGAGCAGTACTTC
-	TRBV27	TRBJ2-5	-	CASSLYHRETQYF	TGTGCCAGCAGTTTATATCACCGGGAGACCCAGTACTTC
few	TRBV7-9	TRBJ2-3	-	CASSFRDLVADTQYF	TGTGCCAGCAGCTTCAGGGATTTGGTAGCAGATACGCAGTATTTT
-	TRBV29-1	TRBJ2-5	-	CSVEIRGGETQYF	TGCAGCGTTGAGATTAGGGGGGGAGAGACCCAGTACTTC
-	TRBV27	TRBJ1-1	-	CASRRLREPLENTEAFF	TGTGCCAGCAGGAGACTCAGGGAGCCCTTAGAAAACACTGAAGCTTTCTTT
-	TRBV11-2	TRBJ1-2	-	CASSLDGAGDPNYGYTF	TGTGCCAGCAGCTTAGACGGGGCGGGAGACCCTAACTATGGCTACACCTTC
few	TRBV12-3/TRBV12-4	TRBJ1-1	-	CASRRDKNTEAFF	TGTGCCAGCAGGCGCGACAAGAACACTGAAGCTTTCTTT
-	TRBV7-2	TRBJ2-5	-	CASSLQDLQETQYF	TGTGCCAGCAGCTTACAGGACCTACAAGAGACCCAGTACTTC
few	TRBV5-1	TRBJ1-1	TRBD1	CASSLGGTENTEAFF	TGCGCCAGCAGCTTGGGAGGGACAGAGAACACTGAAGCTTTCTTT
-	TRBV30	TRBJ2-1	TRBD2	CAWSVLVAGGPYEQFF	TGTGCCTGGAGTGTACTAGTAGCGGGGGGGCCCTATGAGCAGTTCTTC